In its sample, the clone carrying this T cell receptor beta chain was seen a few times. There are 19 residues in the CDR3. V shed 0 bases, J shed 5 bases, and the junction held 13 bases outside the gene matches. Looked up from germline, CDR1 is SGHTA and CDR2 is FQGNSA. This sample stems from a study of blood T cells in healthy people across ages. About the research overall: Per every two T cells, about one barcoded beta molecule was captured by template switching.

Next came a second PCR, run for about 7 to 12 cycles, which used a sample-barcoded 5' primer along with a J-beta primer mix. Via MiXCR, TCRdb re-called the 5' RACE reads, giving one row per CDR3 protein. This table holds over a million distinct CDR3 sequences, 45% to 70% found once. The specimen was blood. The chain has TRBV7-2 and TRBJ2-1, with 10 bases that match TRBD2. The receptor was derived from a man aged 18 to 35 in good health. Here the CDR3 DNA reads TGTGCCAGCAGCTTAGCTGGTCTAGCGGGAGCTCTTACTAACAATGAGCAGTTCTTC. This encodes CASSLAGLAGALTNNEQFF. The full variable domain, its missing parts supplied by reference TRBV7-2 and TRBJ2-1, is GAGVSQSPSNKVTEKGKDVELRCDPISGHTALYWYRQSLGQGLEFLIYFQGNSAPDKSGLPSDRFSAERTGGSVSTLTIQRTQQEDSAVYLCASSLAGLAGALTNNEQFFGPGTRLTVL.